This T cell receptor (beta chain) was observed in a study of blood T cell repertoires in COVID-19. Overall study: COVID-19 samples from acute and convalescent phases originated in the United States, Italy and Spain.

Sequenced by immunoSEQ multiplex PCR; TCRdb stores in-frame clones only, minus some. The sample carries more than 40,000 clones, 80% to 90% recorded once. The sample comprised peripheral blood. The sequence was obtained from a human donor in a cohort sampled during active COVID-19.

The CDR3 sequence: CASSFGQGNGYGYTF. The CDR3 nucleotides read TGTGCCAGTAGTTTCGGACAGGGAAATGGCTATGGCTACACCTTC. The chain links TRBV19 to TRBJ1-2; 8 nucleotides match TRBD1. With V trimmed by 5 bases and J by 4 bases, 9 bases remained unmatched. CDR1 is LNHDA, CDR2 SQIVND, per germline (reference sequence). The CDR3 runs 15 residues.